The rows below give T cell receptor beta chains drawn from one sample of a study of cytomegalovirus exposure and HLA in healthy donors. Sequencing used immunoSEQ multiplex PCR; TCRdb keeps in-frame clones, though not all of them. The sample lists 150,000 to 200,000 clones; roughly 79% were seen once. The specimen sequenced was PBMCs. The receptors were gathered from a woman between 18 and 30 years old in good health and CMV-seropositive. Each CDR3 is given with its conserved first and last residue. The order of the fields is D gene, V gene, J gene, CDR3 length, clone size, CDR3 DNA, CDR3 protein. A D gene is named only where the DNA matches it firmly. Clone size appears in some rows only: once, few, many, or a class for an expanded clone.

D: .; V: TRBV28; J: TRBJ1-1; length: 14; size: .; DNA: TGTGCCAGCAGCCCCCCTTTGGGGGGCACTGAAGCTTTCTTT; CDR3: CASSPPLGGTEAFF
D: .; V: TRBV19; J: TRBJ2-2; length: 17; size: .; DNA: TGTGCCAGTAGTCCCCATAGGGACACAGCGAACACCGGGGAGCTGTTTTTT; CDR3: CASSPHRDTANTGELFF
D: .; V: TRBV9; J: TRBJ1-1; length: 14; size: .; DNA: TGTGCCAGCAGCGCCTTAGACAGTAGCGGTGAAGCTTTCTTT; CDR3: CASSALDSSGEAFF
D: .; V: TRBV5-4; J: TRBJ2-5; length: 16; size: .; DNA: TGTGCCAGCAGCCCACAATTGGACAGTGCCCAAGAGACCCAGTACTTC; CDR3: CASSPQLDSAQETQYF
D: TRBD1; V: TRBV5-1; J: TRBJ1-4; length: 15; size: .; DNA: TGCGCCAGCGGCTCAGGGGGCGCGGCTAATGAAAAACTGTTTTTT; CDR3: CASGSGGAANEKLFF
D: TRBD2; V: TRBV30; J: TRBJ2-2; length: 16; size: .; DNA: TGTGCCTGGAGTGGTATAGCGGGGGAGAACACCGGGGAGCTGTTTTTT; CDR3: CAWSGIAGENTGELFF
D: .; V: TRBV14; J: TRBJ2-3; length: 14; size: .; DNA: TGTGCCAGCAGCCACCAACTGTTCCCAGATACGCAGTATTTT; CDR3: CASSHQLFPDTQYF
D: .; V: TRBV27; J: TRBJ1-2; length: 15; size: once; DNA: TGTGCCAGCAGCCTTCGGACGGGGTCTATTGGTGGCTACACCTTC; CDR3: CASSLRTGSIGGYTF
D: TRBD1; V: TRBV18; J: TRBJ1-2; length: 15; size: .; DNA: TGTGCCAGCTCACAAACATCAGGGGGTTCTTATGGCTACACCTTC; CDR3: CASSQTSGGSYGYTF
D: TRBD2; V: TRBV27; J: TRBJ2-4; length: 15; size: .; DNA: TGTGCCAGCAGCTCCCTATCTAGCGGGGGTAGCATTCAGTACTTC; CDR3: CASSSLSSGGSIQYF
D: TRBD1; V: TRBV5-4; J: TRBJ1-6; length: 18; size: .; DNA: TGTGCCAGCAGCTCCTTTCAGGGGGCAAGGACCTATAATTCACCCCTCCACTTT; CDR3: CASSSFQGARTYNSPLHF
D: .; V: TRBV15; J: TRBJ2-7; length: 17; size: .; DNA: TGTGCCACCAGCAGAGATCCCGACAGGATGATCTCCTACGAGCAGTACTTC; CDR3: CATSRDPDRMISYEQYF
D: TRBD2; V: TRBV11-3; J: TRBJ2-1; length: 15; size: .; DNA: TGTGCCAGCAGCTTAGAGTCTAGCGGGGGTAATGAGCAGTTCTTC; CDR3: CASSLESSGGNEQFF
D: .; V: TRBV29-1; J: TRBJ2-1; length: 9; size: .; DNA: TGCAGCGTTGAAGCCCCTAGGTTCTTC; CDR3: CSVEAPRFF
D: .; V: TRBV7-2; J: TRBJ1-1; length: 16; size: .; DNA: TGTGCCAGCAGCTTAACTGGGGGGGGCCTAAACACTGAAGCTTTCTTT; CDR3: CASSLTGGGLNTEAFF
D: .; V: TRBV5-1; J: TRBJ2-5; length: 13; size: .; DNA: TGCGCCAGCAGCGAGGGACTCCAAGAGACCCAGTACTTC; CDR3: CASSEGLQETQYF
D: .; V: TRBV9; J: TRBJ1-2; length: 13; size: .; DNA: TGTGCCAGCAGCGGGAGCGGGCAGGGTAGCTACACCTTC; CDR3: CASSGSGQGSYTF
D: .; V: TRBV29-1; J: TRBJ2-5; length: 10; size: .; DNA: TGCAGCGTTGCATTCGAGACCCAGTACTTC; CDR3: CSVAFETQYF
D: TRBD2; V: TRBV28; J: TRBJ2-2; length: 18; size: once; DNA: TGTGCCAGCAGTTCCCTCGGCCGGACTAGCGGGTATACCGGGGAGCTGTTTTTT; CDR3: CASSSLGRTSGYTGELFF
D: .; V: TRBV6-5; J: TRBJ2-7; length: 16; size: .; DNA: TGTGCCAGCAGTTACTCACTAGAAATAGGGGGACACGAGCAGTACTTC; CDR3: CASSYSLEIGGHEQYF
D: TRBD2; V: TRBV4-3; J: TRBJ2-1; length: 14; size: .; DNA: TGCGCCAGCAGCCGGCTAGCGGGGGGTAATGAGCAGTTCTTC; CDR3: CASSRLAGGNEQFF
D: .; V: TRBV4-1; J: TRBJ1-4; length: 16; size: few; DNA: TGCGCCAGCAGCCAAGGGTTTGGGGGGAAAGGGGAAAAACTGTTTTTT; CDR3: CASSQGFGGKGEKLFF
D: TRBD1; V: TRBV5-1; J: TRBJ2-7; length: 15; size: .; DNA: TGCGCCAGCAGCTTGTCCGGGACAGGGGACTACGAGCAGTACTTC; CDR3: CASSLSGTGDYEQYF
D: TRBD2; V: TRBV5-1; J: TRBJ2-1; length: 15; size: .; DNA: TGCGCCAGCAGCGGAATGACTAGCGGGGGCAATGAGCAGTTCTTC; CDR3: CASSGMTSGGNEQFF
D: .; V: TRBV29-1; J: TRBJ2-1; length: 13; size: .; DNA: TGCAGCGTTGCTAGCTTAGTCAGGACTGAGCAGTTCTTC; CDR3: CSVASLVRTEQFF
D: .; V: TRBV7-9; J: TRBJ2-7; length: 14; size: .; DNA: TGTGCCAGCAGCTTAGGGGGCAGGGACTACGAGCAGTACTTC; CDR3: CASSLGGRDYEQYF
D: TRBD1; V: TRBV11-3; J: TRBJ2-7; length: 13; size: .; DNA: TGTGCCAGCAGCCGGGACAGGGGGCACGAGCAGTACTTC; CDR3: CASSRDRGHEQYF
D: TRBD1; V: TRBV29-1; J: TRBJ1-2; length: 13; size: .; DNA: TGCAGCGTTGGGGGCGGACAGGGAGGCGGCTACACCTTC; CDR3: CSVGGGQGGGYTF
D: TRBD1; V: TRBV4-1; J: TRBJ1-2; length: 16; size: few; DNA: TGCGCCAGCAGCCATGTGCGGGACAGGGGATGGGGTGGCTACACCTTC; CDR3: CASSHVRDRGWGGYTF
D: TRBD1; V: TRBV2; J: TRBJ2-7; length: 17; size: .; DNA: TGTGCCAGCAGTGAAATCAACTGGGACAGTTATTCCTACGAGCAGTACTTC; CDR3: CASSEINWDSYSYEQYF
D: TRBD1; V: TRBV4-2; J: TRBJ1-3; length: 17; size: .; DNA: TGTGCCAGCAGCCAAAGGACAGGAAGTAGCTCTGGAAACACCATATATTTT; CDR3: CASSQRTGSSSGNTIYF
D: TRBD1; V: TRBV30; J: TRBJ2-3; length: 14; size: .; DNA: TGTGCCTGGAGCAGGGACAGGGTGGCGGATACGCAGTATTTT; CDR3: CAWSRDRVADTQYF
D: .; V: TRBV5-1; J: TRBJ2-7; length: 14; size: .; DNA: TGCGCCAGCAGCTTGGAGGACACATTCGACGAGCAGTACTTC; CDR3: CASSLEDTFDEQYF
D: TRBD1; V: TRBV5-6; J: TRBJ1-2; length: 14; size: .; DNA: TGTGCCAGCAGCGGGGGGACAGCCCTGGGCGGCTACACCTTC; CDR3: CASSGGTALGGYTF
D: TRBD2; V: TRBV6-5; J: TRBJ2-7; length: 13; size: .; DNA: TGTGCCACCAAATCGGGGGGGAGCCACGAGCAGTACTTC; CDR3: CATKSGGSHEQYF
D: TRBD2; V: TRBV5-1; J: TRBJ2-3; length: 17; size: .; DNA: TGCGCCAGCAGCTTGGCCGTCCTAGCGGGGGTCGCAGATACGCAGTATTTT; CDR3: CASSLAVLAGVADTQYF
D: TRBD2; V: TRBV9; J: TRBJ2-3; length: 17; size: .; DNA: TGTGCCAGCAGCGTACCCAGCTCGGGGGGGAGCACAGATACGCAGTATTTT; CDR3: CASSVPSSGGSTDTQYF
D: TRBD1; V: TRBV19; J: TRBJ1-1; length: 14; size: .; DNA: TGTGCCAGTAGTATAGGTTCGGACAGGGGGCGAGCTTTCTTT; CDR3: CASSIGSDRGRAFF
D: .; V: TRBV9; J: TRBJ2-7; length: 14; size: .; DNA: TGTGCCAGCAGCGCCCGGTCCGGCTCCTACGAGCAGTACTTC; CDR3: CASSARSGSYEQYF
D: .; V: TRBV28; J: TRBJ1-2; length: 14; size: .; DNA: TGTGCCAGCAGTTTAATGGCATCTAACTATGGCTACACCTTC; CDR3: CASSLMASNYGYTF